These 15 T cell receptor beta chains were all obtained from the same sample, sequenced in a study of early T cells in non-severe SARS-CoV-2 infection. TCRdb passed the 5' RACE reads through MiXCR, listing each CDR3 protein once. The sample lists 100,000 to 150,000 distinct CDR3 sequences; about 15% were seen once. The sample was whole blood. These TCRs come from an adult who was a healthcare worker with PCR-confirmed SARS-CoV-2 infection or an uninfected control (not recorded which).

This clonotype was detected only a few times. This chain's CDR3 is CASSLGQEVYGYTF. CDR3 coding DNA: TGCGCCAGCAGCTTAGGACAGGAGGTCTATGGCTACACCTTC. V is TRBV5-1 and J is TRBJ1-2; 7 bases align to TRBD1. CDR3 size: 14 residues. Looked up from germline, CDR1 is SGHRS and CDR2 is YFSETQ. Trimming cost V 2 bases and J 4 bases; bases outside gene matches: 5.

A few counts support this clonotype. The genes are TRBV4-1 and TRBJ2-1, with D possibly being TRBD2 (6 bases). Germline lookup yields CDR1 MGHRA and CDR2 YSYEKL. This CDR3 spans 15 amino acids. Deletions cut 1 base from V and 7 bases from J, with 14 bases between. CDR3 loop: CASSQVGSGRNEQFF. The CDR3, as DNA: TGCGCCAGCAGCCAAGTTGGTAGCGGAAGGAATGAGCAGTTCTTC.

CDR3 region: CSVVGTGFEAFF. CDR3 DNA: TGCAGCGTTGTTGGGACAGGGTTTGAAGCTTTCTTT. The chain joins TRBV29-1 to TRBJ1-1; TRBD1 matches at 9 bases. V lost 4 bases to trimming and J lost 7 bases; unmatched junction nucleotides: 4. Germline V gene lookup returns CDR1 SQVTM and CDR2 ANQGSEA. This CDR3 is 12 amino acids long.

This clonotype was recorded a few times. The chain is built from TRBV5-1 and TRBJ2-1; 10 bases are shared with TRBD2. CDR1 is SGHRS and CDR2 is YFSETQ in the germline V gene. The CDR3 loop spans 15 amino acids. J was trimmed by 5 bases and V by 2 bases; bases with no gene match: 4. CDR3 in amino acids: CASSFELAGNNEQFF. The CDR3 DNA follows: TGCGCCAGCAGCTTCGAACTAGCGGGGAACAATGAGCAGTTCTTC.

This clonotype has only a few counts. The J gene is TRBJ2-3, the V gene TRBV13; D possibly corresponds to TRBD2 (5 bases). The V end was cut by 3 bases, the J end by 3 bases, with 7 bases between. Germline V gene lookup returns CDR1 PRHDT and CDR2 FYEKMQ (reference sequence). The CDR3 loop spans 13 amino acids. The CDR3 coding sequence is TGTGCCAGCAGCTTCGGGGAGACAGATACGCAGTATTTT. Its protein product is CASSFGETDTQYF.

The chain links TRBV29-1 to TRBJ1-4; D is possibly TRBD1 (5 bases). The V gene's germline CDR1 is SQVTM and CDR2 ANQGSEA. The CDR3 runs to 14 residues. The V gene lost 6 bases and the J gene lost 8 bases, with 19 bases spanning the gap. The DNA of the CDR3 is TGCAGCGTCGAGGTCCCGGGGGTGGAGGAAAAACTGTTTTTT. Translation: CSVEVPGVEEKLFF.

CDR3 protein: CASSYSRGMNTEAFF. The DNA for the CDR3 is TGTGCCAGCAGTTACTCGCGGGGCATGAACACTGAAGCTTTCTTT. V and J are TRBV6-6 and TRBJ1-1; a possible D gene is TRBD1 (5 bases). The CDR3 sequence is 15 residues long. The ends were cut back, 0 bases at V and 0 bases at J, with 8 bases in the middle. Germline assignment: CDR1 MNHNY and CDR2 SVGAGI (reference sequence).

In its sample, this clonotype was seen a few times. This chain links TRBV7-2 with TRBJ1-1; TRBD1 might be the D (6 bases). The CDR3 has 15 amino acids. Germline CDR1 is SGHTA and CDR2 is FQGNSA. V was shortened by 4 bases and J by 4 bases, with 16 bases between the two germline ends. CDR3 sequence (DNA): TGTGCCAGCAGCTCCCGGGAGGGGGGGCGCACTGAAGCTTTCTTT. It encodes CASSSREGGRTEAFF.

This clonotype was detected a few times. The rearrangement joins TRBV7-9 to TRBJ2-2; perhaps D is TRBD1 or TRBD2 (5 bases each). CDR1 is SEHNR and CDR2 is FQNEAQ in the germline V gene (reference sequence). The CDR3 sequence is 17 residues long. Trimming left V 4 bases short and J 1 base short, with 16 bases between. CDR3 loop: CASSSFGSGQNTGELFF. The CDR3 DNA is TGTGCCAGCAGCTCCTTCGGGTCGGGGCAGAACACCGGGGAGCTGTTTTTT.

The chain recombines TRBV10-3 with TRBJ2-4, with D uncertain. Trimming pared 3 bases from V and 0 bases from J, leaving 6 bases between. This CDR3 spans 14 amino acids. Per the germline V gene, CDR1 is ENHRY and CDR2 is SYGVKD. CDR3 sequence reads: CAISDTEAKNIQYF. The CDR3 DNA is TGTGCCATCAGTGATACAGAAGCCAAAAACATTCAGTACTTC.

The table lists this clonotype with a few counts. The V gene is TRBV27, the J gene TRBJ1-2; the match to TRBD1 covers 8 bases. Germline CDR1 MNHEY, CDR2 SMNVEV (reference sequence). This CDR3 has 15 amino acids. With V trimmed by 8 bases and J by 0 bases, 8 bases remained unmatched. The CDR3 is CASGDRGQTNYGYTF. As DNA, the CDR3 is TGTGCCAGCGGAGACAGGGGTCAAACTAACTATGGCTACACCTTC.

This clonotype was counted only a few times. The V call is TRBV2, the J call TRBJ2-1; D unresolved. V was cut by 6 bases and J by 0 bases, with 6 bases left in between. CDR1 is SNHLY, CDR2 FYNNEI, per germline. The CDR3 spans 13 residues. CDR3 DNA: TGTGCCAGCAGGCTAGACTCCTACAATGAGCAGTTCTTC. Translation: CASRLDSYNEQFF. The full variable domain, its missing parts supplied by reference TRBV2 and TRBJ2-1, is EPEVTQTPSHQVTQMGQEVILRCVPISNHLYFYWYRQILGQKVEFLVSFYNNEISEKSEIFDDQFSVERPDGSNFTLKIRSTKLEDSAMYFCASRLDSYNEQFFGPGTRLTVL.

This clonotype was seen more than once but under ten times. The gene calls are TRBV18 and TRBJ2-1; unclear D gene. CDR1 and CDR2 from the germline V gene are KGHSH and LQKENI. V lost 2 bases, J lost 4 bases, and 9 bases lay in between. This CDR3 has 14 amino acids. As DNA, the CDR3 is TGTGCCAGCTCACCAGACCCTCAGTACAATGAGCAGTTCTTC. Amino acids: CASSPDPQYNEQFF.

This CDR3 reads CATSTRRWQDTEAFF. The CDR3 bases are TGTGCCACCAGCACTCGACGCTGGCAGGACACTGAAGCTTTCTTT. This rearrangement joins TRBV15 to TRBJ1-1; D is uncertain. CDR1 and CDR2 from the germline V gene are LNHNV and YYDKDF (reference sequence). V shed 4 bases and J shed 3 bases, with 15 bases lying between them. The CDR3 runs to 15 residues.

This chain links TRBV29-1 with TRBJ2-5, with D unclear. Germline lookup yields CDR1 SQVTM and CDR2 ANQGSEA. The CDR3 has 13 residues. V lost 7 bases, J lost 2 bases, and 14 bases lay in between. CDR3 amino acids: CSADPSFQETQYF. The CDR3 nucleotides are TGCAGCGCAGACCCTAGTTTTCAAGAGACCCAGTACTTC.